The T cell receptor beta chain described here comes from a study of T cells in localized non-small cell lung cancer. Findings and caveats of the study: Among the top 100 tumor clones, a median about 57 appeared in adjacent lung. Density of T cells in blood, when higher, went with longer overall survival. Exceeding tumor, uninvolved adjacent lung had the highest T cell clonality.

This clone was detected only once. What it binds is unknown. Assay: immunoSEQ multiplex PCR; the TCRdb copy retains only in-frame clones and omits some. Counted here are roughly 40,000 clones, approximately 80% occurring once; the ten biggest clones make up roughly 6.6%. Germline loops: CDR1 SNHLY, CDR2 FYNNEI. The CDR3 is 14 residues long. J gave up 4 bases and V 9 bases, and 8 bases lay outside the gene matches. The sample in question was peripheral blood mononuclear cells, obtained before any cancer treatment. The chain has TRBV2 and TRBJ2-2, with 7 positions matching TRBD1. The sequence came from a male donor at least 60 years old with stage II lung adenocarcinoma. DNA of the CDR3: TGTGCCAGTCAAACAGGGGCCCCCACCGGGGAGCTGTTTTTT. As protein: CASQTGAPTGELFF.